Presented here are 7 T cell receptor beta chains from one specimen sequenced in a study of T cell responses to AZD1222 COVID-19 vaccine. Using immunoSEQ multiplex PCR, the repertoire was profiled, and TCRdb retains in-frame clones only, with some absent. The table includes tens of thousands of clones, about 88% detected once. This material consisted of peripheral blood, taken on day 0 of AZD1222 vaccination. The source is an adult in good health.

The rearrangement joins TRBV5-4 to TRBJ1-1, with D unclear. Germline CDR1 SGHNT, CDR2 YYREEE (reference sequence). The ends were cut back, 1 base at V and 4 bases at J, with 8 bases in the middle. This CDR3 contains 13 residues. CDR3 DNA sequence: TGTGCCAGCAGCTTGTGGAAGGGCACTGAAGCTTTCTTT. It specifies CASSLWKGTEAFF.

This clone was found once. The V and J genes are TRBV28 and TRBJ2-7, with D uncertain. The CDR3 runs 13 residues. Germline CDR1 reads MDHEN; CDR2 reads SYDVKM. V was cut by 6 bases and J by 2 bases, with 11 bases left in between. CDR3 region: CASSPPQAYEQYF. The CDR3 DNA follows: TGTGCCAGCAGCCCCCCCCAGGCCTACGAGCAGTACTTC.

This clone was detected only once. The chain links TRBV27 to TRBJ2-7; tentatively, D is TRBD1 (7 bases). Trimming shortened V by 5 bases and J by 0 bases, and 14 bases separated the two germline ends. There are 15 residues in the CDR3. Germline V gives CDR1 MNHEY, CDR2 SMNVEV (reference sequence). CDR3 amino acids: CASSDRGTASYEQYF. In DNA form, the CDR3 reads TGTGCCAGCAGTGACCGCGGGACAGCCTCCTACGAGCAGTACTTC.

V and J are TRBV27 and TRBJ2-1; D is uncertain. The CDR3 sequence is 14 residues long. Trimming left V 1 base short and J 5 bases short, with 9 bases between. CDR1 MNHEY and CDR2 SMNVEV come from the germline V gene (reference sequence). The DNA for the CDR3 is TGTGCCAGCAGTTTATGGAACAATAACAATGAGCAGTTCTTC. It specifies CASSLWNNNNEQFF.

The J gene is TRBJ2-2, the V gene TRBV7-6; no clear D. Germline CDR1 SGHVS, CDR2 FNYEAQ. The CDR3 runs 14 residues. Trimming removed 3 bases at V and 7 bases at J, with 12 bases between. Here the CDR3 DNA reads TGTGCCAGCAGCTTTTCTGTTCATGGCGGGGAGCTGTTTTTT. As protein: CASSFSVHGGELFF.

V usage is TRBV5-1 and J usage is TRBJ1-3; D ambiguous. Germline assignment: CDR1 SGHRS and CDR2 YFSETQ. Trimming took 4 bases from V and 0 from J, leaving 8 bases between them. The CDR3 is 14 residues long. CDR3 protein: CASSPAGSGNTIYF. The CDR3 nucleotides are TGCGCCAGCAGCCCAGCCGGCTCTGGAAACACCATATATTTT.

The chain has TRBV12-3 or TRBV12-4 and TRBJ2-1; D unresolved. The CDR3 extends over 13 amino acids. The V gene lost 3 bases and the J gene lost 12 bases, with 15 bases spanning the gap. The chain's CDR3 is CASSFVQDPMQFF. The CDR3 DNA sequence: TGTGCCAGCAGTTTTGTGCAGGACCCTATGCAGTTCTTC.